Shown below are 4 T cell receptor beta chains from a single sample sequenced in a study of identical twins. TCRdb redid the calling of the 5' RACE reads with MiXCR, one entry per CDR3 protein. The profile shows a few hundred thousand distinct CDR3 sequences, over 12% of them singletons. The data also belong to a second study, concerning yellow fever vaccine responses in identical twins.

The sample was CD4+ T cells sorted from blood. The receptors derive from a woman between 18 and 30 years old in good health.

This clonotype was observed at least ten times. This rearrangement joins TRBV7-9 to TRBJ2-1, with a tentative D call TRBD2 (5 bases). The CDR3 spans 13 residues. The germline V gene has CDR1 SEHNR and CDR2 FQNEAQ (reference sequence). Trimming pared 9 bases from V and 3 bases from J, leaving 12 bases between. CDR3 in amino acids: CASRGQNYNEQFF. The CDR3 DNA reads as TGTGCCAGTCGCGGGCAGAACTACAATGAGCAGTTCTTC.

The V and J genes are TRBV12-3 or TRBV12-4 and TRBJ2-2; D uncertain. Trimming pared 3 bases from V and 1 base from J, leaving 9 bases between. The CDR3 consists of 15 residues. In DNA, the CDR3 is TGTGCCAGCAGTTTCGTACCAGGGAACACCGGGGAGCTGTTTTTT. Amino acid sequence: CASSFVPGNTGELFF.

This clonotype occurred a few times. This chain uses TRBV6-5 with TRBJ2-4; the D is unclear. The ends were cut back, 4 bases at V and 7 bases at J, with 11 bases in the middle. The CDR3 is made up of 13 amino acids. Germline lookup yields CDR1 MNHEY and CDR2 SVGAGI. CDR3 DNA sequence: TGTGCCAGCAGTTCTCCGACCGGGAACATTCAGTACTTC. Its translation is CASSSPTGNIQYF.

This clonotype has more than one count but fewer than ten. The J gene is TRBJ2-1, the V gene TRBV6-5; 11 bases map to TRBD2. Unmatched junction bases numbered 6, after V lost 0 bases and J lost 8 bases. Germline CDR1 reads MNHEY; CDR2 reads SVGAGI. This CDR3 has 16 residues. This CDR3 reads CASSYSSTSGSYEQFF. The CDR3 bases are TGTGCCAGCAGTTACTCGAGTACTAGCGGGAGTTATGAGCAGTTCTTC.